Presented here are 8 T cell receptor beta chains from one specimen sequenced in a study of shared clonotypes between healthy human individuals. The repertoire was sequenced with immunoSEQ multiplex PCR; TCRdb's copy has only in-frame clones and lacks some. The table lists roughly 1.5 million clones, nearly 99% of them singletons. Sequences were obtained from naive CD4+ T cells sorted from blood. Subset: CD45RA+ positively selected. The receptors were gathered from a man between 25 and 39 years old in good health.

The genes are TRBV2 and TRBJ2-7, with 10 bases lining up with TRBD1. V trimming: 6 bases; J trimming: 4 bases; junction bases outside the gene matches: 6. The CDR3 runs to 14 residues. Per germline, CDR1 SNHLY and CDR2 FYNNEI. The CDR3 here is CASRADRGIYEQYF. CDR3 coding DNA: TGTGCCAGCAGAGCGGACAGGGGGATTTACGAGCAGTACTTC.

CDR3 coding DNA: TGTGCCAGCAGCTTGGCCGACAGGGTGGATGAAGCTTTCTTT. It translates to CASSLADRVDEAFF. The V and J genes are TRBV5-4 and TRBJ1-1, with 7 bases matching TRBD1. J lost 7 bases, V lost 0 bases, and 6 bases had no gene match. CDR1 is SGHNT, CDR2 YYREEE, per germline (reference sequence). This CDR3 has 14 residues.

This chain joins TRBV7-7 and TRBJ2-7, with 7 bases aligning to TRBD2. In germline, CDR1 is SSHAT, CDR2 FNYEAQ (reference sequence). This CDR3 comprises 12 residues. This CDR3 is CAPTSYIYEQYF. The CDR3 nucleotides are TGTGCTCCGACTAGCTACATCTACGAGCAGTACTTC.

In the case of this clone: Other DNA sequences in the sample encode the same CDR3. The V gene is TRBV7-9, the J gene TRBJ1-1; 7 bases agree with TRBD1. There are 13 residues in the CDR3. In germline, CDR1 is SEHNR, CDR2 FQNEAQ (reference sequence). Germline trimming cut 7 bases from V and 2 bases from J; bases unmatched to any gene: 4. The CDR3, as DNA: TGTGCCAGCACCCGACAGGGTAACACTGAAGCTTTCTTT. This gives the protein CASTRQGNTEAFF.

In this sample, this clone turned up once. The CDR3 DNA sequence: TGTGCCAGCAGCCTACGACAGGGGCTGAACACTGAAGCTTTCTTT. Protein: CASSLRQGLNTEAFF. V is TRBV14 and J is TRBJ1-1; 8 positions agree with TRBD1. Germline-derived CDR1 and CDR2 are SGHDN and FVKESK. The CDR3 runs 15 residues. The ends lost 4 bases at V and 0 bases at J; junction bases unmatched: 4.

The rearrangement uses TRBV6-1 and TRBJ2-7; a weak D match, TRBD1 (5 bases). From germline, CDR1 is MNHNS and CDR2 SASEGT. V shed 2 bases and J shed 0 bases, with 23 bases lying between them. The CDR3 length is 19 residues. The CDR3 reads CASSESPQGEKGLSYEQYF. The CDR3 nucleotides are TGTGCCAGCAGTGAATCGCCCCAGGGCGAGAAGGGGCTCTCCTACGAGCAGTACTTC.

This chain joins TRBV19 and TRBJ1-1; 7 nucleotides line up with TRBD1. Looked up from germline, CDR1 is LNHDA and CDR2 is SQIVND (reference sequence). This CDR3 comprises 16 residues. Trimming cost V 5 bases and J 0 bases; bases outside gene matches: 9. CDR3 in amino acids: CASSPHRGLLNTEAFF. The CDR3 DNA follows: TGTGCCAGTAGTCCCCATAGGGGGCTGCTGAACACTGAAGCTTTCTTT.

In regard to this clone: Other DNA variants within this sample encode the same CDR3. The chain has TRBV19 and TRBJ1-2; no definite D call. The CDR3 has 13 residues. Per germline, CDR1 LNHDA and CDR2 SQIVND (reference sequence). V dropped 2 bases and J dropped 1 base, with 5 bases sitting between them. The CDR3 protein is CASSIPGNYGYTF. The CDR3 DNA is TGTGCCAGTAGTATACCTGGTAACTATGGCTACACCTTC.